The 19 T cell receptor beta chains below come from one sample, sequenced in a study of cytomegalovirus exposure and HLA in healthy donors. The PCR ran on 60 Vbeta and 13 Jbeta primers. Using immunoSEQ multiplex PCR, the repertoire was profiled, and TCRdb retains in-frame clones only, with some absent. Here the sample spans fewer than 200,000 clones, roughly 82% being singletons. Sequencing used PBMCs. Receptor source: a girl aged 2 to 9 in good health and CMV-seropositive.

This chain connects TRBV25-1 to TRBJ2-3; D might be TRBD2 (6 bases). Germline lookup yields CDR1 MGHDK and CDR2 SYGVNS. V was clipped by 5 bases and J by 3 bases, with 15 bases between them. The CDR3 totals 15 residues. In nucleotides, the CDR3 is TGTGCCAGCAGTAAACATCGACTAGAGACAGATACGCAGTATTTT. It specifies CASSKHRLETDTQYF.

This clone occurred once. The genes are TRBV5-1 and TRBJ2-2; tentatively, D is TRBD2 (6 bases). Looked up from germline, CDR1 is SGHRS and CDR2 is YFSETQ. The CDR3 has 16 amino acids. Trimming pared 1 base from V and 4 bases from J, leaving 14 bases between. The CDR3: CASSLPKGGVTGELFF. The CDR3 DNA follows: TGCGCCAGCAGCTTGCCGAAGGGAGGCGTCACCGGGGAGCTGTTTTTT.

The chain recombines TRBV6-1 with TRBJ1-4, with D maybe TRBD1 (5 bases). The germline V and J ends were trimmed by 8 bases and 4 bases, with 14 bases remaining between them. CDR3 length: 14 residues. Germline values: CDR1 MNHNS, CDR2 SASEGT. The CDR3 bases are TGTGCCAGCCGGTTTCAGGGCTTTAATGAAAAACTGTTTTTT. Protein: CASRFQGFNEKLFF.

The chain employs TRBV27 and TRBJ2-2, with D maybe TRBD2 (5 bases). The CDR3 sequence is 14 residues long. Trimming stripped 8 bases from V and 0 bases from J, with 10 bases between. The germline CDR1 and CDR2 sequences are MNHEY and SMNVEV (reference sequence). Here the CDR3 reads CASGIGANTGELFF. The DNA for the CDR3 is TGTGCCAGCGGGATCGGGGCGAACACCGGGGAGCTGTTTTTT.

This chain uses TRBV5-1 with TRBJ1-1; no definite D call. V was clipped by 6 bases and J by 8 bases, with 14 bases between them. CDR3 length equals 12 residues. CDR1 and CDR2 (germline): SGHRS, YFSETQ. The CDR3 sequence: CASNAGKAEAFF. CDR3 sequence (DNA): TGCGCCAGCAATGCGGGGAAAGCCGAAGCTTTCTTT.

The chain joins TRBV27 to TRBJ2-7; tentative D call: TRBD2 (6 bases). Between the trimmed V and J ends, which lost 10 bases and 4 bases, there was a span of 20 bases. CDR1 and CDR2 from the germline V gene are MNHEY and SMNVEV (reference sequence). This CDR3 spans 14 amino acids. The CDR3 DNA reads as TGTGCCACACAAACGGGCGGGATGGTGTACGAGCAGTACTTC. Translated: CATQTGGMVYEQYF.

This chain joins TRBV13 and TRBJ2-1; 10 bases fit TRBD2. There are 16 residues in the CDR3. The trim removed 5 bases at V and 14 bases at J, leaving 18 bases unmatched. CDR1 is PRHDT and CDR2 is FYEKMQ in the germline V gene (reference sequence). The CDR3 region is CASSLSIEREGQVKFF. CDR3 nucleotide sequence: TGTGCCAGCAGCCTAAGTATCGAGCGGGAGGGCCAGGTCAAGTTCTTC.

V gene TRBV12-5 combines with J gene TRBJ1-4; 8 bases are a match to TRBD1. The CDR3 covers 13 residues. The V segment lost 2 bases and the J segment 11 bases; nucleotides outside the gene matches: 4. The germline gives CDR1 LGHNT, CDR2 FRNRAP. CDR3 sequence reads: CASGLTGGQKLFF. The CDR3 DNA follows: TGTGCTAGTGGTTTGACAGGGGGGCAGAAACTGTTTTTT.

This chain connects TRBV7-9 to TRBJ2-2; 10 nucleotides match TRBD2. From germline, CDR1 is SEHNR and CDR2 FQNEAQ (reference sequence). The CDR3 sequence is 15 residues long. V dropped 8 bases and J dropped 7; count of bases not matched to a gene: 10. CDR3 DNA: TGTGCCAGCCAAATTCCGGGACTAGCGAACGGGGAGCTGTTTTTT. Translated, it gives CASQIPGLANGELFF.

This chain's CDR3 is CASSLNSGEELFF. CDR3 DNA sequence: TGTGCCAGCAGCTTAAATTCCGGGGAGGAGCTGTTTTTT. The rearrangement links TRBV7-3 to TRBJ2-2; maybe TRBD2 (5 bases). The V and J ends lost 1 base and 10 bases respectively, with 10 bases between them. The CDR3 has 13 amino acids. Germline loops: CDR1 SGHTA, CDR2 FQGTGA. Full variable domain (missing parts from reference TRBV7-3 and TRBJ2-2): GAGVSQTPSNKVTEKGKYVELRCDPISGHTALYWYRQSLGQGPEFLIYFQGTGAADDSGLPNDRFFAVRPEGSVSTLKIQRTERGDSAVYLCASSLNSGEELFFGEGSRLTVL.

This chain links TRBV27 with TRBJ2-1; 12 nucleotides align to TRBD2. V was pared by 7 bases and J by 8 bases, with 6 bases of the junction left unmatched. The CDR3 is 14 residues long. Germline CDR1 MNHEY, CDR2 SMNVEV (reference sequence). CDR3 sequence (DNA): TGTGCCAGCACGCGACTAGCGGGAGAGGATGAGCAGTTCTTC. Protein sequence: CASTRLAGEDEQFF.

This sequence joins TRBV6-5 and TRBJ1-1; the D gene is possibly TRBD1 (5 bases). The CDR3 spans 13 residues. Germline CDR1 is MNHEY and CDR2 is SVGAGI. V lost 11 bases to trimming and J lost 1 base, with 14 bases between them. This CDR3 is CACRGKGNTEAFF. The CDR3 DNA follows: TGTGCCTGCCGGGGGAAGGGGAACACTGAAGCTTTCTTT.

The chain couples TRBV9 to TRBJ1-4; weak D call: TRBD1 (6 bases). V was shortened by 0 bases and J by 5 bases, with 8 bases between the two germline ends. Germline assignment: CDR1 SGDLS and CDR2 YYNGEE. This CDR3 contains 14 residues. The CDR3 protein is CASSVVRGNEKLFF. Here the CDR3 DNA reads TGTGCCAGCAGCGTAGTAAGGGGGAATGAAAAACTGTTTTTT.

This clone has only one observation. The chain joins TRBV5-1 to TRBJ2-2; possible D gene TRBD1, 5 bases. Per germline, CDR1 SGHRS and CDR2 YFSETQ. This CDR3 has 15 residues. Trimming took off 4 bases at V and 3 bases at J, with 13 bases between the two ends. The CDR3 nucleotides are TGCGCCAGCAGCCCAACCGACAGACACACCGGGGAGCTGTTTTTT. It encodes CASSPTDRHTGELFF.

The rearrangement joins TRBV7-9 to TRBJ2-3, with 11 nucleotides matching TRBD1. In germline, CDR1 is SEHNR, CDR2 FQNEAQ (reference sequence). The V segment lost 8 bases and the J segment 4 bases; nucleotides outside the gene matches: 8. This CDR3 comprises 15 residues. CDR3 amino acids: CASGPGTGGPDTQYF. Written as DNA, the CDR3 is TGTGCCAGCGGCCCCGGGACAGGGGGACCAGATACGCAGTATTTT.

The J gene is TRBJ2-7, the V gene TRBV6-5, with D possibly TRBD2 on 6 matching bases. The CDR3 consists of 14 residues. V was cut by 5 bases and J by 5 bases, with 16 bases left in between. CDR1 is MNHEY and CDR2 is SVGAGI in the germline V gene. The CDR3 region is CASSRGTSGDEQYF. The CDR3 nucleotides are TGTGCCAGCAGTCGCGGGACGAGTGGTGACGAGCAGTACTTC.

V is TRBV30 and J is TRBJ1-1, with TRBD1 matching over 9 bases. The CDR3 contains 15 residues. With V trimmed by 5 bases and J by 8 bases, 15 bases remained unmatched. Per germline, CDR1 GTSNPN and CDR2 SVGIG (reference sequence). The CDR3 DNA follows: TGTGCCTGGGATCCTGGGACAGGGTCGTTCGGCGAAGCTTTCTTT. Translated, it gives CAWDPGTGSFGEAFF.

This clone was recorded only once. The chain carries TRBV6-1 and TRBJ2-7; 7 nucleotides match TRBD1. Trimming cost V 3 bases and J 3 bases; bases outside gene matches: 17. Per the germline V gene, CDR1 is MNHNS and CDR2 is SASEGT. CDR3 length equals 18 residues. Written as DNA, the CDR3 is TGTGCCAGCAGTGAGCGGCGGACAGGCGCCCGTCCCAACTACGAGCAGTACTTC. Protein product: CASSERRTGARPNYEQYF.

The chain carries TRBV9 and TRBJ1-1, with 7 bases that match TRBD1. V was pared by 2 bases and J by 5 bases, with 6 bases of the junction left unmatched. Germline V gene lookup returns CDR1 SGDLS and CDR2 YYNGEE. This CDR3 has 14 amino acids. DNA of the CDR3: TGTGCCAGCAGCGTGGGGACAGTGGGGACTGAAGCTTTCTTT. It codes for CASSVGTVGTEAFF.